The subject of this entry is one T cell receptor (beta chain). Its antigen is not yet known. Base qualities are missing; no much larger clone stands one base away. TCRbeta CDR3 regions were amplified from genomic DNA by means of the immunoSEQ Assay, a bias-controlled multiplex PCR. The published analysis was carried out like this. The number of nucleated cells in each sample was estimated from the amplification of reference gene primers within the assay. To quantify the absolute abundance of each unique TCRbeta CDR3 rearrangement, sequence reads were collapsed and filtered. Productive Simpson clonality was computed per sample as the square root of Simpson's diversity index over productive rearrangements. TCRdb obtained this table from immuneACCESS and retained in-frame rearrangements with V and J assigned. These tables miss some clones; where compared with another copy, unresolved V genes account for less than half of the shortfall, and the remainder is unexplained. V, J and clone size are taken as reported in that table, and D and trimming were inferred from the DNA itself. The sample table contains approximately 120,000 clones; only one count was recorded for 75% to 90% of them. The ten largest make up approximately 16% of the sample.

Including cysteine and phenylalanine, the CDR3 has 12 amino acids. Of the read, only the CDR3 DNA is kept; its 36 bases are in frame from base 1. Via the germline V gene (reference sequence), CDR1 is GTSNPN and CDR2 SVGIG. For this chain, trimming is 5 bases at the V end and 6 bases at the J end, and the number of junction bases without a gene match is 3. The data derive from a study of blood T cell repertoires in COVID-19 (dated by TCRdb to about 2020). With respect to the entire study: Samples from collaborators originated in the United States, Italy and Spain and spanned both the acute and convalescent phases of COVID-19. Samples were obtained from the ongoing ImmuneRACE study (first 160 participants) and from over 1,000 subjects provided by 6 global collaborators. Where HLA class I and class II types were available, the types were taken from metadata supplied by the sample provider, not from assay-based typing. A freely available public database, intended as a resource for researchers studying the immune response to SARS-CoV-2, is where the repertoires were released. The dataset comprised deeply sampled blood TCRbeta repertoires from subjects exposed to, actively infected with, or recovered from COVID-19. The prospective study material was composed of cDNA or gDNA derived from T cells, B-cell-depleted T cells, or PBMCs. The sample metadata nearly always contained a de-identified subject ID, COVID-19 status, age in years and sex.

A second Seattle source provided samples from volunteer blood donors who had recovered from COVID-19. The collaborating institutions used their own protocols to collect whole blood in K2EDTA tubes. For TCRbeta analysis, collaborators shipped samples in one of three forms: frozen whole blood, isolated PBMCs, or DNA extracted from either of those sample types. Broad study findings and their caveats: Clinical and demographic metadata were provided uncurated, with the amount varying by source and participant.

Sequencing was done on a sample of peripheral blood. The chain joins TRBV30 to TRBJ2-1; 8 of the junction bases match TRBD2. The clonotype comes from a woman aged 45 to 65 who had recovered from COVID-19. The CDR3 region has the sequence CAWRTSSNEQFF. In nucleotide form, the sequence is TGTGCCTGGCGGACTAGCAGCAATGAGCAGTTCTTC.